Included here is one TCR beta chain sequence, with context. The data belong to a study of untreated major depressive disorder. Assay: immunoSEQ multiplex PCR; the TCRdb copy retains only in-frame clones and omits some. The table shows about 21,000 clones, with 85% to 90% occurring only once. The donors were all European-descended. Thawed PBMCs underwent magnetic negative selection for CD4+ T cells. Material: CD4+ T cells from PBMCs. This TCR was sampled from a woman between 40 and 55 years old in good health.

This CDR3 reads CASSLDGWGYTF. The DNA of the CDR3 is TGTGCCAGCAGTTTAGACGGTTGGGGCTACACCTTC. J is TRBJ1-2 and V is TRBV27, with D unclear. The CDR3 is 12 residues long. Germline values: CDR1 MNHEY, CDR2 SMNVEV (reference sequence). The V end lost 2 bases, the J end lost 8 bases, and 9 bases lay between the germline ends.